A single sample is the source of the 24 T cell receptor beta chains below, sequenced in a study of T cells expressing NK-cell markers. Reprocessing the 5' RACE reads, TCRdb reports a single entry for every CDR3 protein and omits DNA. The sample table includes roughly 390,000 distinct CDR3 sequences. The sample consisted of blood T cells: a sorted CD56 or NKG2C T cell subset, CD4+ or CD8+ T cells, or bulk PBMC T cells (not recorded which). Receptors originate from a woman between 45 and 65 years old in good health.

The genes are TRBV12-3 or TRBV12-4 and TRBJ1-5. This CDR3 region has 13 residues. CDR3 amino acids: CASQADSNQPQHF.

The genes are TRBV5-1 and TRBJ2-6; TCRdb picks TRBD1, but there is no DNA to check that call. Germline V gene lookup returns CDR1 SGHRS and CDR2 YFSETQ. This CDR3 has 16 residues. CDR3 loop: CASSPVGGTGANVLTF.

The chain recombines TRBV4-1 with TRBJ2-7; the D gene TCRdb calls, TRBD1, cannot be checked with no DNA. The CDR3 covers 16 residues. CDR1 MGHRA and CDR2 YSYEKL come from the germline V gene. CDR3: CASSQVPGTRNHEQYF.

This chain links TRBV9 with TRBJ2-5. The CDR3 consists of 13 residues. CDR1 and CDR2 from the germline V gene are SGDLS and YYNGEE. CDR3 amino acids: CASRVGRKETQYF.

The chain carries TRBV2 and TRBJ2-7; TCRdb calls TRBD2, which cannot be checked without DNA. Germline loops: CDR1 SNHLY, CDR2 FYNNEI. This CDR3 is built from 15 residues. The CDR3 sequence is CASKVRGLAAYEQYF.

This sequence joins TRBV27 and TRBJ1-1. The V gene's germline CDR1 is MNHEY and CDR2 SMNVEV (reference sequence). The CDR3 is made up of 14 amino acids. The CDR3 loop reads CASSLSPGPSEAFF.

CDR3: CASSPTSNDSKQFF. The genes are TRBV18 and TRBJ2-1; absent DNA, TCRdb's TRBD2 call cannot be checked. Germline V lookup: CDR1 KGHSH, CDR2 LQKENI. The CDR3 totals 14 residues.

The J gene is TRBJ2-5, the V gene TRBV11-2. Germline V CDR1 and CDR2: SGHAT, FQNNGV. CDR3 length: 13 amino acids. The CDR3 reads CASSSAHWGTQYF.

The V gene is TRBV2, the J gene TRBJ1-1. This CDR3 has 13 residues. Germline values: CDR1 SNHLY, CDR2 FYNNEI. The CDR3: CASSEAGRTEAFF.

CDR3 loop: CSARGDRTDRGGNEQFF. The J gene is TRBJ2-1, the V gene TRBV20-1; TCRdb names TRBD1, which stays unverified in the absence of DNA. This CDR3 has 17 amino acids. Germline CDR1 and CDR2: DFQATT and SNEGSKA (reference sequence).

The V and J genes are TRBV29-1 and TRBJ2-1. Germline V gene sequence: CDR1 SQVTM, CDR2 ANQGSEA. The CDR3 sequence is 13 residues long. This chain's CDR3 is CSVEDGSLGEQFF.

The chain recombines TRBV28 with TRBJ1-2. The CDR3 is 12 amino acids. Germline V lookup: CDR1 MDHEN, CDR2 SYDVKM. CDR3 residues: CASRTTRNGYTF.

V is TRBV10-3 and J is TRBJ2-5; the D call of TRBD2 rests on TCRdb alone, since no DNA is present to check it. The CDR3 is made up of 13 amino acids. The germline V gene encodes CDR1 ENHRY and CDR2 SYGVKD. CDR3 in amino acids: CAISASAGETQYF.

V and J are TRBV11-1 and TRBJ1-2. This CDR3 is 13 amino acids long. CDR1 and CDR2 (germline): SGHAT, FQDESV (reference sequence). CDR3 in amino acids: CASSPRRGDGYTF. The full variable domain, its missing parts supplied by reference TRBV11-1 and TRBJ1-2, is EAEVAQSPRYKITEKSQAVAFWCDPISGHATLYWYRQILGQGPELLVQFQDESVVDDSQLPKDRFSAERLKGVDSTLKIQPAELGDSAMYLCASSPRRGDGYTFGSGTRLTVV.

The gene calls are TRBV25-1 and TRBJ1-1. The germline V gene has CDR1 MGHDK and CDR2 SYGVNS. The CDR3 length is 12 residues. Here the CDR3 reads CASSGPVHEAFF.

V usage is TRBV7-3 and J usage is TRBJ2-1; checking the TCRdb D call of TRBD1 is not possible without DNA. The CDR3 sequence is 17 residues long. CDR1 is SGHTA and CDR2 is FQGTGA in the germline V gene. The CDR3 sequence: CASSLSPPGAAYNEQFF.

The chain combines TRBV6-5 with TRBJ2-7; absent DNA, TCRdb's TRBD1 call cannot be checked. This CDR3 contains 16 residues. Germline values: CDR1 MNHEY, CDR2 SVGAGI. CDR3 protein: CASSIDQGASTYEQYF.

The chain has TRBV10-3 and TRBJ2-5; absent DNA, TCRdb's TRBD1 call cannot be checked. Germline CDR1 is ENHRY and CDR2 is SYGVKD. CDR3 length: 12 amino acids. The CDR3 reads CAISTGGETQYF.

This chain joins TRBV12-3 or TRBV12-4 and TRBJ2-7; lacking DNA, the TRBD2 call made by TCRdb goes unchecked. This CDR3 comprises 16 residues. This CDR3 reads CASSLGLAGSAYEQYF.

The chain joins TRBV7-9 to TRBJ2-1; TCRdb designates TRBD2, a call that cannot be tested without DNA. Germline CDR1 and CDR2: SEHNR and FQNEAQ (reference sequence). This CDR3 has 15 residues. The CDR3 loop is CASSLRDSSGNEQFF.

The V call is TRBV7-9, the J call TRBJ2-7; TCRdb picks TRBD1, but there is no DNA to check that call. There are 17 residues in the CDR3. CDR1 is SEHNR, CDR2 FQNEAQ, per germline (reference sequence). This CDR3 is CASSSREGASVPYEQYF.

The chain employs TRBV18 and TRBJ2-6; the TRBD2 assignment by TCRdb is unverifiable without DNA. Germline CDR1 is KGHSH and CDR2 is LQKENI. The length of the CDR3 is 18 residues. The CDR3 protein is CASSPGLGGDPGANVLTF.

CDR3 loop: CSGGLKNIQYF. V gene TRBV20-1 combines with J gene TRBJ2-4; with no DNA, the TCRdb D assignment of TRBD2 cannot be verified. The CDR3 length is 11 residues. The germline gives CDR1 DFQATT, CDR2 SNEGSKA (reference sequence).

The gene calls are TRBV3-1 and TRBJ2-5; the D call of TRBD2 rests on TCRdb alone, since no DNA is present to check it. CDR1 is LGHDT and CDR2 is YNNKEL in the germline V gene (reference sequence). The CDR3 runs to 15 residues. The CDR3 protein is CASSQELAGVVTQYF.